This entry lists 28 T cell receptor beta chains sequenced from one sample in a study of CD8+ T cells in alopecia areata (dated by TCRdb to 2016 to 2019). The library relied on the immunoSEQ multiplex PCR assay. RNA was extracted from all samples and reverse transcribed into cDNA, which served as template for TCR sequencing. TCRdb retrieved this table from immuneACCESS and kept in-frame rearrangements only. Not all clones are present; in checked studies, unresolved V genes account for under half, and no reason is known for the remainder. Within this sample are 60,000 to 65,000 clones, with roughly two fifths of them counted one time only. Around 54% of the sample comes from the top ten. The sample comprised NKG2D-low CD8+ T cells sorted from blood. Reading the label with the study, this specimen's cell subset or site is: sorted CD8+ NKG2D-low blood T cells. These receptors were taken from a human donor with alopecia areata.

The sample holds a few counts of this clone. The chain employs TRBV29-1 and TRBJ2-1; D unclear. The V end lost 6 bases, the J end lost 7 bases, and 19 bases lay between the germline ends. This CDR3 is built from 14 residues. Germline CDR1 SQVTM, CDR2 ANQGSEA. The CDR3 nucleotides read TGCAGCGTCGACCTTCTAGGGTTTCGGAATGAGCAGTTCTTC. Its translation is CSVDLLGFRNEQFF.

CDR3 DNA sequence: TGTGCCTGGAGTATGGCCCTTCACACTGAAGCTTTCTTT. As protein: CAWSMALHTEAFF. J is TRBJ1-1 and V is TRBV30; no clear D gene. With 2 bases removed from V and 3 bases from J, the gap between germline ends came to 10 bases. This CDR3 comprises 13 residues. The germline CDR1 and CDR2 sequences are GTSNPN and SVGIG (reference sequence).

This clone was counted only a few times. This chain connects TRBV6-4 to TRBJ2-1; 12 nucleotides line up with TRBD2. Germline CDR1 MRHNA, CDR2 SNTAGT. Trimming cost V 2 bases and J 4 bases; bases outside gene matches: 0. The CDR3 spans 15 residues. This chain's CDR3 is CASSDTSGGYNEQFF. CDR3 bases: TGTGCCAGCAGTGACACTAGCGGGGGGTACAATGAGCAGTTCTTC.

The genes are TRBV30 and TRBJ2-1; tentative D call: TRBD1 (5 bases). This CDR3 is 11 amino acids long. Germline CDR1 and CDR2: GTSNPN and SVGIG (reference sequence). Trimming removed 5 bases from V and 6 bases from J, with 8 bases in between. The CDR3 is CAWPQVNEQFF. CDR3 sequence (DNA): TGTGCCTGGCCACAGGTCAATGAGCAGTTCTTC. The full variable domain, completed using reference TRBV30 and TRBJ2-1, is SQTIHQWPATLVQPVGSPLSLECTVEGTSNPNLYWYRQAAGRGLQLLFYSVGIGQISSEVPQNLSASRPQDRQFILSSKKLLLSDSGFYLCAWPQVNEQFFGPGTRLTVL.

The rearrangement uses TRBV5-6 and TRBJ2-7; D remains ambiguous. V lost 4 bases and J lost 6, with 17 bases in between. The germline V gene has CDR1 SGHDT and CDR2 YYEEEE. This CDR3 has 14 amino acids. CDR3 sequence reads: CASSPIRRSGEQYF. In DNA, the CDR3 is TGTGCCAGCAGCCCAATCCGACGCTCTGGCGAGCAGTACTTC.

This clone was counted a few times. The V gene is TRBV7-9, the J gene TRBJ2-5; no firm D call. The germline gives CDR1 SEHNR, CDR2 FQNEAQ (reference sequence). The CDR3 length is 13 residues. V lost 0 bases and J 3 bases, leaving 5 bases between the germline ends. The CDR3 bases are TGTGCCAGCAGCTTAGCGATAGAAGAGACCCAGTACTTC. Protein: CASSLAIEETQYF.

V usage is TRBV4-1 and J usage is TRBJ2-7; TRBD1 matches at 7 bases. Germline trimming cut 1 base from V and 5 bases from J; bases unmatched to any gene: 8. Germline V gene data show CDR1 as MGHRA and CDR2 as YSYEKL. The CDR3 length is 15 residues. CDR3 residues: CASSQGQGMSNEQYF. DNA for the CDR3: TGCGCCAGCAGCCAAGGACAGGGAATGTCCAACGAGCAGTACTTC.

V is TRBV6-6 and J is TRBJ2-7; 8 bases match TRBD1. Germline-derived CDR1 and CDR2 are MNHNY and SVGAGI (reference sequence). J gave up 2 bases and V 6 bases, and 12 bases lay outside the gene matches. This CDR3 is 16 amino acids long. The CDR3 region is CASSHGLDRGTYEQYF. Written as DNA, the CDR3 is TGTGCCAGCAGCCACGGCTTAGACAGGGGCACCTACGAGCAGTACTTC.

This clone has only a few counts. The CDR3 reads CASSLKGGSHNEQFF. As DNA, the CDR3 is TGTGCCAGCAGTTTGAAAGGGGGCAGCCACAATGAGCAGTTCTTC. V and J are TRBV28 and TRBJ2-1; the match to TRBD1 covers 7 bases. Per germline, CDR1 MDHEN and CDR2 SYDVKM. There are 15 residues in the CDR3. Germline trimming cut 3 bases from V and 5 bases from J; bases unmatched to any gene: 7.

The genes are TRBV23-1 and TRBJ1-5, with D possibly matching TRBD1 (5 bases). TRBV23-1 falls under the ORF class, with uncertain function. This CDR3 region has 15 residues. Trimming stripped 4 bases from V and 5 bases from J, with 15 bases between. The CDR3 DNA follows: TGCGCCAGCAGTCCCCCGGGCCTAGGGGATCAGCCCCAGCATTTT. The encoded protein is CASSPPGLGDQPQHF.

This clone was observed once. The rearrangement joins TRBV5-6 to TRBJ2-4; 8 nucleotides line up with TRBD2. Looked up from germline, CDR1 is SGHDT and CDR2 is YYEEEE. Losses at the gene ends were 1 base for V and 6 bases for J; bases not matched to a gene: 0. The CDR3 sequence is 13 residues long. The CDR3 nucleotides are TGTGCCAGCAGCTTGAGCGGGAGAAACATTCAGTACTTC. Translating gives CASSLSGRNIQYF.

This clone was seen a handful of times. The CDR3: CSVEPGRGTYGYTF. CDR3 coding DNA: TGCAGCGTTGAACCCGGCAGGGGAACCTATGGCTACACCTTC. The chain employs TRBV29-1 and TRBJ1-2; a weak D match, TRBD1 (6 bases). This CDR3 contains 14 residues. Trimming removed 2 bases at V and 4 bases at J, with 14 bases between. CDR1 and CDR2 from the germline V gene are SQVTM and ANQGSEA.

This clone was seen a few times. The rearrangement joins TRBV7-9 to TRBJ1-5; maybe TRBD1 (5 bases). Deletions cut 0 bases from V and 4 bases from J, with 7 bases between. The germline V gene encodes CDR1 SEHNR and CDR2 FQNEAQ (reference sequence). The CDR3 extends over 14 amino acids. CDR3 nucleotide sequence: TGTGCCAGCAGCTTAGCCGGGGGGAATCAGCCCCAGCATTTT. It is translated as CASSLAGGNQPQHF.

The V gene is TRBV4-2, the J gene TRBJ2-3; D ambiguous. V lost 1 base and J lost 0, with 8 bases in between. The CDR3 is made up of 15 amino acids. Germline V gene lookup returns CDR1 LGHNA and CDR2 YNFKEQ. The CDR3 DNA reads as TGTGCCAGCAGCCAAGGACTCGGCAGCACAGATACGCAGTATTTT. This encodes CASSQGLGSTDTQYF.

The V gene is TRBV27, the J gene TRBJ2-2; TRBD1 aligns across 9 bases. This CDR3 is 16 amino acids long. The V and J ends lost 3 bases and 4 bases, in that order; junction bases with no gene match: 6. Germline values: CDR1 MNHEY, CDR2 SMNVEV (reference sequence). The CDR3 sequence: CASSFEGQGITGELFF. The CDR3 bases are TGTGCCAGCAGTTTCGAGGGACAGGGAATCACCGGGGAGCTGTTTTTT.

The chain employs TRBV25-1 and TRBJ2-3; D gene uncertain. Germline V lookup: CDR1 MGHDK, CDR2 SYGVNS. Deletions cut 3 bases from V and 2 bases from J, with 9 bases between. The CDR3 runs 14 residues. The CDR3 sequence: CASSEFRTTDTQYF. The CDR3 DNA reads TGTGCCAGCAGTGAGTTCAGGACCACAGATACGCAGTATTTT.

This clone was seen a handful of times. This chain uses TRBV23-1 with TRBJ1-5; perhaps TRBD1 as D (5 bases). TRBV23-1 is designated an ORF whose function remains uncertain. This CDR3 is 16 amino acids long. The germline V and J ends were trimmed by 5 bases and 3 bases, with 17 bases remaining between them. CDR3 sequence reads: CASSRKRPGHNQPQHF. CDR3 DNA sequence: TGCGCCAGCAGTAGGAAACGTCCAGGACACAATCAGCCCCAGCATTTT.

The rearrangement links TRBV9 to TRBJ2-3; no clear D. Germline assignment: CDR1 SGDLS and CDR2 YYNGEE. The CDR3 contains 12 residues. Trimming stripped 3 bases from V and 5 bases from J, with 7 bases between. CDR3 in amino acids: CASSDLVDTQYF. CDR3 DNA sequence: TGTGCCAGCAGCGACCTAGTAGATACGCAGTATTTT. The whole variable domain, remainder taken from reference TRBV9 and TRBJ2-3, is DSGVTQTPKHLITATGQRVTLRCSPRSGDLSVYWYQQSLDQGLQFLIQYYNGEERAKGNILERFSAQQFPDLHSELNLSSLELGDSALYFCASSDLVDTQYFGPGTRLTVL.

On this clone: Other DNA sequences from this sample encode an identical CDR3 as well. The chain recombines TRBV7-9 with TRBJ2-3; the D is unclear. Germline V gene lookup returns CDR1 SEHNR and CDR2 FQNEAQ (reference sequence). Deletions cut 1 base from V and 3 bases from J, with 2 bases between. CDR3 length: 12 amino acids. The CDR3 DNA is TGTGCCAGCAGCTTAGGTACAGATACGCAGTATTTT. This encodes CASSLGTDTQYF.

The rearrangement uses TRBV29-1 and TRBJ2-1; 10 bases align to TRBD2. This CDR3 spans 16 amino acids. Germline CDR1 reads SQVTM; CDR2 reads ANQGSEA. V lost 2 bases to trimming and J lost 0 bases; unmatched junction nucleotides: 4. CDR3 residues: CSVEFGLADSYNEQFF. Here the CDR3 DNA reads TGCAGCGTTGAATTCGGACTAGCGGACTCCTACAATGAGCAGTTCTTC.

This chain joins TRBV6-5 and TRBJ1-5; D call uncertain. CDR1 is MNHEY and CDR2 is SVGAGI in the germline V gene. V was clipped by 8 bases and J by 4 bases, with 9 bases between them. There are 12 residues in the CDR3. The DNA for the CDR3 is TGTGCCAGCGGGCTGCAAAATCAGCCCCAGCATTTT. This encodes CASGLQNQPQHF.

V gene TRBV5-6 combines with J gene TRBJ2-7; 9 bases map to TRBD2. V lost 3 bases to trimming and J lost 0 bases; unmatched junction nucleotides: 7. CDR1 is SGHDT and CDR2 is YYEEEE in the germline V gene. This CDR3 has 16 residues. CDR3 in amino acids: CASSWDVGLASYEQYF. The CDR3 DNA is TGTGCCAGCAGCTGGGATGTGGGACTAGCCTCCTACGAGCAGTACTTC.

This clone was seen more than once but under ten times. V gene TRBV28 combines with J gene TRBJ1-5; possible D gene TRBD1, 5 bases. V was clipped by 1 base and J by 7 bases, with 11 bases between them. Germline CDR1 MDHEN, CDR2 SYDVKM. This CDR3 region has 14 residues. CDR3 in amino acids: CASSLFAGRQPQHF. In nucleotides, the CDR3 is TGTGCCAGCAGTTTATTTGCAGGGCGGCAGCCCCAGCATTTT.

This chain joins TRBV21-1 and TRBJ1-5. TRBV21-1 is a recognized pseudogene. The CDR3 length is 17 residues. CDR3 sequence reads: CASSPRSGHGGNQPQHF. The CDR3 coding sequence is TGTGCCAGCAGCCCTCGATCGGGGCACGGGGGCAATCAGCCCCAGCATTTT.

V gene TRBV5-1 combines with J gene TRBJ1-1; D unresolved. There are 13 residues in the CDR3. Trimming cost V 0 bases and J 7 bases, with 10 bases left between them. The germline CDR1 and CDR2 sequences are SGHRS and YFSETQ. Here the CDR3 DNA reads TGCGCCAGCAGCTTGGAAGGTCCAGTTGAAGCTTTCTTT. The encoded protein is CASSLEGPVEAFF.

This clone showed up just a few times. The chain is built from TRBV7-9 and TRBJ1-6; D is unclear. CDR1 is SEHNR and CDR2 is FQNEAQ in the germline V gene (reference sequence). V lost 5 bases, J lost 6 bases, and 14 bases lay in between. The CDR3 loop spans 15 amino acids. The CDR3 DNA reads TGTGCCAGCAGCGCACTTAGTGCCTCTAATTCACCCCTCCACTTT. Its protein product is CASSALSASNSPLHF.

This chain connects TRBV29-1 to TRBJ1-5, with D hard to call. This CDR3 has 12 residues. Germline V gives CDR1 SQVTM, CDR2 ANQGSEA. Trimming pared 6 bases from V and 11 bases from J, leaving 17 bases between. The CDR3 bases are TGCAGCGTCCTCGACGCCTCCGGGGCCCAGCATTTT. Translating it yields CSVLDASGAQHF.

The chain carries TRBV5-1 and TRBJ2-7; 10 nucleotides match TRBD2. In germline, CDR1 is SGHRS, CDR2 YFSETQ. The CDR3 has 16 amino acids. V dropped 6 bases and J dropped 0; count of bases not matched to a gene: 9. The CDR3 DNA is TGCGCCAGCACCGCCTGGGAGCGGGGGGGCTCCTACGAGCAGTACTTC. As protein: CASTAWERGGSYEQYF.